A single sample gave rise to the 7 T cell receptor beta chains below, sequenced in a study of blood T cells in healthy people across ages. Primers used in a second PCR of about 6 to 11 cycles were a sample-barcoded 5' primer and a J-beta primer mix. TCRdb re-called the 5' RACE reads with MiXCR, one entry per CDR3 protein. The sample contains about 1.4 million distinct CDR3 sequences, almost 60% of which appear only once. Sample: blood. These receptors originate from a man in his late teens or twenties in good health.

The sample holds a few counts of this clonotype. V usage is TRBV29-1 and J usage is TRBJ1-4; D remains ambiguous. Germline CDR1 SQVTM, CDR2 ANQGSEA. Trimming removed 4 bases at V and 8 bases at J, with 14 bases between. This CDR3 region has 13 residues. CDR3 sequence (DNA): TGCAGCGTTGGGGAGACCCTCAACGAAAAACTGTTTTTT. This gives the protein CSVGETLNEKLFF.

The V call is TRBV4-1, the J call TRBJ2-7; the D gene is possibly TRBD2 (5 bases). Germline CDR1 is MGHRA and CDR2 is YSYEKL. Trimming removed 0 bases from V and 1 base from J, with 10 bases in between. The CDR3 contains 15 residues. The CDR3 loop reads CASSQESRTSYEQYF. Written as DNA, the CDR3 is TGCGCCAGCAGCCAAGAGTCGAGGACTTCCTACGAGCAGTACTTC.

This chain connects TRBV14 to TRBJ2-5; a weak D match, TRBD2 (5 bases). The CDR3 loop spans 16 amino acids. CDR1 and CDR2 from the germline V gene are SGHDN and FVKESK. Deletions cut 2 bases from V and 3 bases from J, with 16 bases between. CDR3: CASSQHRRGIEETQYF. The CDR3 coding sequence is TGTGCCAGCAGCCAACACCGTCGGGGAATCGAAGAGACCCAGTACTTC.

The sample holds a few counts of this clonotype. The rearrangement links TRBV20-1 to TRBJ1-5; D is perhaps TRBD1 (5 bases). This CDR3 is built from 12 residues. The germline CDR1 and CDR2 sequences are DFQATT and SNEGSKA (reference sequence). V lost 5 bases to trimming and J lost 0 bases, with 5 bases between them. The DNA for the CDR3 is TGCAGTGCTCAGGGTAGCAATCAGCCCCAGCATTTT. Residues: CSAQGSNQPQHF.

This clonotype occurred once. The CDR3 region has the DNA TGTGCCAGCAGAATTGGGACAGAAGAGCAGTACTTC. It is translated as CASRIGTEEQYF. The chain employs TRBV28 and TRBJ2-7, with TRBD1 matching 7 bases. CDR3 length: 12 residues. Germline trimming cut 6 bases from V and 7 bases from J; bases unmatched to any gene: 6. Germline V gives CDR1 MDHEN, CDR2 SYDVKM.

The genes are TRBV11-2 and TRBJ1-1, with no clear D. This CDR3 is built from 13 residues. V was shortened by 3 bases and J by 1 base, with 6 bases between the two germline ends. Germline V CDR1 and CDR2: SGHAT, FQNNGV. This chain's CDR3 is CASSFFWNTEAFF. DNA for the CDR3: TGTGCCAGCAGCTTTTTTTGGAACACTGAAGCTTTCTTT. The entire variable domain, with the rest obtained from reference TRBV11-2 and TRBJ1-1, is as follows: EAGVAQSPRYKIIEKRQSVAFWCNPISGHATLYWYQQILGQGPKLLIQFQNNGVVDDSQLPKDRFSAERLKGVDSTLKIQPAKLEDSAVYLCASSFFWNTEAFFGQGTRLTVV.

The V call is TRBV7-2, the J call TRBJ2-2; TRBD2 is a possible D gene (6 bases). From germline, CDR1 is SGHTA and CDR2 FQGNSA. This CDR3 has 13 residues. The V end lost 3 bases, the J end lost 7 bases, and 9 bases lay between the germline ends. CDR3 loop: CASSLTEGGELFF. Written as DNA, the CDR3 is TGTGCCAGCAGCTTGACGGAGGGCGGGGAGCTGTTTTTT.